A single sample is the source of the 22 T cell receptor beta chains below, sequenced in a study of identical twins. TCRdb re-analysed the 5' RACE reads in MiXCR, keeping a single row per CDR3 protein. The top ten clones hold about 0.25% of a sample with some 1,600,000 distinct CDR3 sequences, around a third of them seen once. Sequencing used cord blood. The origin of the receptors is a newborn girl in good health.

This clonotype was detected a few times. One end of the junction varies from germline; a read error may be responsible. This chain connects TRBV7-2 to TRBJ2-7, with 9 bases that match TRBD2. Germline loops: CDR1 SGHTA, CDR2 FQGNSA. The CDR3 spans 14 residues. CDR3: CASSLATSGYEQYF. The CDR3 DNA is TGTGCCAGCAGTTTAGCGACTAGCGGCTACGAGCAGTACTTC.

Notes on this clonotype: Germline and junction disagree at one end, which may indicate a read error. The V gene is TRBV20-1, the J gene TRBJ1-5; the D is unclear. The CDR3 is made up of 13 amino acids. The germline V gene has CDR1 DFQATT and CDR2 SNEGSKA (reference sequence). In DNA, the CDR3 is TGCAGTGCCAGAGTTGTTGAGTATCAGCCCCAGCATTTT. It translates to CSARVVEYQPQHF.

The chain links TRBV10-2 to TRBJ1-1; D remains unclear. Trimming removed 7 bases at V and 0 bases at J, with 6 bases between. This CDR3 is built from 12 residues. Germline V gene lookup returns CDR1 WSHSY and CDR2 SAAADI. CDR3 in DNA: TGCGCCAGCATTAGCTTGAACACTGAAGCTTTCTTT. Its protein product is CASISLNTEAFF.

The rearrangement joins TRBV28 to TRBJ2-7, with D possibly TRBD2 on 6 matching bases. CDR1 is MDHEN, CDR2 SYDVKM, per germline. The CDR3 sequence is 16 residues long. Trimming took off 7 bases at V and 0 bases at J, with 19 bases between the two ends. The CDR3 DNA reads as TGTGCCAGCACCTCCCCCTCCACGGGACTCTCCTACGAGCAGTACTTC. It specifies CASTSPSTGLSYEQYF. The full variable domain, rest sourced from reference TRBV28 and TRBJ2-7, is DVKVTQSSRYLVKRTGEKVFLECVQDMDHENMFWYRQDPGLGLRLIYFSYDVKMKEKGDIPEGYSVSREKKERFSLILESASTNQTSMYLCASTSPSTGLSYEQYFGPGTRLTVT.

This clonotype was counted between two and nine times. The chain carries TRBV20-1 and TRBJ1-4; unclear D gene. The CDR3 extends over 17 amino acids. Trimming left V 2 bases short and J 0 bases short, with 16 bases between. Germline-derived CDR1 and CDR2 are DFQATT and SNEGSKA (reference sequence). CDR3 residues: CSARLPLELSTNEKLFF. In nucleotides, the CDR3 is TGCAGTGCTAGACTCCCTCTGGAACTCTCAACTAATGAAAAACTGTTTTTT.

The chain carries TRBV24-1 and TRBJ2-2; 13 bases fit TRBD2. Trimming took 3 bases from V and 6 from J; bases not matched to a gene: 0. Germline loops: CDR1 KGHDR, CDR2 SFDVKD. The CDR3 contains 15 residues. CDR3 region: CATSDTSGGAGELFF. For the CDR3, the DNA is TGTGCCACCAGTGATACTAGCGGGGGGGCCGGGGAGCTGTTTTTT.

The V gene is TRBV20-1, the J gene TRBJ1-4; 8 nucleotides align to TRBD1. The CDR3 consists of 15 residues. Germline CDR1 is DFQATT and CDR2 is SNEGSKA (reference sequence). The J segment lost 7 bases and the V segment lost 3 bases, leaving 10 bases of the junction unmatched. The DNA of the CDR3 is TGCAGTGCTAGGACTCCGGACAGGGAGGCTGAAAAACTGTTTTTT. This encodes CSARTPDREAEKLFF.

The chain carries TRBV25-1 and TRBJ1-6; TRBD1 matches at 9 bases. V trimming: 6 bases; J trimming: 4 bases; junction bases outside the gene matches: 10. CDR1 is MGHDK and CDR2 is SYGVNS in the germline V gene. The CDR3 contains 17 residues. The CDR3 region is CASRGAGTGPYNSPLHF. CDR3 coding DNA: TGTGCCAGCAGGGGGGCCGGGACAGGGCCTTATAATTCACCCCTCCACTTT.

This rearrangement joins TRBV19 to TRBJ2-2; D gene unclear. CDR1 and CDR2 (germline): LNHDA, SQIVND (reference sequence). The CDR3 contains 16 residues. Trimming removed 3 bases from V and 0 bases from J, with 11 bases in between. The DNA of the CDR3 is TGTGCCAGTAGTATTCGACGCCGAACGAACACCGGGGAGCTGTTTTTT. It specifies CASSIRRRTNTGELFF. The full variable domain, with the rest looked up from reference TRBV19 and TRBJ2-2, is DGGITQSPKYLFRKEGQNVTLSCEQNLNHDAMYWYRQDPGQGLRLIYYSQIVNDFQKGDIAEGYSVSREKKESFPLTVTSAQKNPTAFYLCASSIRRRTNTGELFFGEGSRLTVL.

Written as DNA, the CDR3 is TGTGCCAGCAGCACGAACCTAGTGCCCTACGAGCAGTACTTC. Its protein product is CASSTNLVPYEQYF. This rearrangement joins TRBV7-2 to TRBJ2-7; D gene unclear. CDR1 and CDR2 from the germline V gene are SGHTA and FQGNSA. The CDR3 spans 14 residues. Trimming took 5 bases from V and 2 from J, leaving 13 bases between them.

The chain recombines TRBV6-1 with TRBJ2-5, with no clear D. The germline CDR1 and CDR2 sequences are MNHNS and SASEGT. V lost 4 bases and J 11 bases, leaving 29 bases between the germline ends. The CDR3 sequence is 17 residues long. CDR3 region: CASSAFPRRRKDNEQYF. Written as DNA, the CDR3 is TGTGCCAGCAGTGCCTTCCCACGAAGGAGAAAAGACAATGAGCAGTACTTC.

In the case of this clonotype: A read error is possible here, since a much larger clone lies one base away. J is TRBJ2-4 and V is TRBV29-1; the D is unclear. The CDR3 length is 15 residues. Trimming left V 5 bases short and J 0 bases short, with 14 bases between. The germline V gene encodes CDR1 SQVTM and CDR2 ANQGSEA. The CDR3 is CSVSLPLPAKNIQYF. CDR3 nucleotides: TGCAGCGTTTCCCTACCGCTTCCAGCCAAAAACATTCAGTACTTC.

The chain combines TRBV2 with TRBJ2-1; weak D call: TRBD2 (5 bases). From germline, CDR1 is SNHLY and CDR2 FYNNEI. The CDR3 totals 17 residues. V lost 6 bases and J lost 0, with 18 bases in between. The CDR3 nucleotides are TGTGCCAGCAGAGCCCTAGCTTTCAGGAGCTCCTACAATGAGCAGTTCTTC. The encoded protein is CASRALAFRSSYNEQFF.

The V gene is TRBV27, the J gene TRBJ2-5; tentatively, D is TRBD2 (6 bases). The V gene lost 4 bases and the J gene lost 11 bases, with 20 bases spanning the gap. CDR1 is MNHEY and CDR2 is SMNVEV in the germline V gene (reference sequence). The CDR3 is made up of 14 amino acids. As DNA, the CDR3 is TGTGCCAGCAGTTCTATGTCGGGGGTGAATGAGCAGTACTTC. Translation gives CASSSMSGVNEQYF.

V and J are TRBV10-1 and TRBJ1-2; 7 nucleotides agree with TRBD1. The length of the CDR3 is 15 residues. Germline CDR1 and CDR2: WNHNN and SYGVQD (reference sequence). V was clipped by 3 bases and J by 4 bases; unmatched bases: 8. The CDR3 sequence: CASSDPQGSAYGYTF. The CDR3 DNA is TGCGCCAGCAGTGACCCACAGGGGTCGGCCTATGGCTACACCTTC.

The table lists this clonotype with a few counts. This chain links TRBV27 with TRBJ2-7, with a weak D call TRBD1 (5 bases). With 3 bases removed from V and 6 bases from J, the gap between germline ends came to 9 bases. The CDR3 length is 12 residues. The germline CDR1 and CDR2 sequences are MNHEY and SMNVEV (reference sequence). The CDR3: CASSFPQGEQYF. In DNA form, the CDR3 reads TGTGCCAGCAGTTTCCCGCAGGGCGAGCAGTACTTC.

This rearrangement joins TRBV29-1 to TRBJ2-4; D is perhaps TRBD1 (8 bases). The assigned J gene may be wrong: the sequence end matches TRBJ2-7 better. Germline V gene lookup returns CDR1 SQVTM and CDR2 ANQGSEA. The CDR3 sequence is 15 residues long. CDR3 region: CSVVRGYRGGDEQYF. The DNA of the CDR3 is TGCAGCGTTGTGCGGGGGTACAGGGGGGGCGACGAGCAGTACTTC.

This chain links TRBV20-1 with TRBJ2-5, with 7 bases matching TRBD2. The CDR3 length is 13 residues. CDR1 is DFQATT, CDR2 SNEGSKA, per germline (reference sequence). The ends lost 6 bases at V and 11 bases at J; junction bases unmatched: 15. CDR3 bases: TGCAGTGCCCGCGAAGGACTAGTTTGGGAGCAGTACTTC. Its protein product is CSAREGLVWEQYF.

This clonotype was seen just once. The chain is built from TRBV2 and TRBJ2-3; the D call may be TRBD1 or TRBD2 (7 bases each). The CDR3 length is 22 residues. V was trimmed by 9 bases and J by 0 bases, leaving 37 bases between them. The V gene's germline CDR1 is SNHLY and CDR2 FYNNEI. The CDR3 nucleotides are TGTGCCAGAAAGAAGGGACAGTTGGGGCGCCCCGGGCTAGCGGACAGCACAGATACGCAGTATTTT. Translation: CARKKGQLGRPGLADSTDTQYF.

This chain connects TRBV29-1 to TRBJ1-2; TRBD1 agrees at 9 bases. Germline loops: CDR1 SQVTM, CDR2 ANQGSEA. With V trimmed by 4 bases and J by 2 bases, 2 bases remained unmatched. The CDR3 length is 13 residues. In DNA, the CDR3 is TGCAGCGTTGCACAGGGGGCGAACTATGGCTACACCTTC. It specifies CSVAQGANYGYTF.

CDR3: CASSFGGPHTDTQYF. CDR3 nucleotides: TGTGCCAGCAGTTTCGGGGGCCCCCACACAGATACGCAGTATTTT. V gene TRBV7-2 combines with J gene TRBJ2-3; D is tentatively TRBD1 or TRBD2 (6 bases each). Germline V gives CDR1 SGHTA, CDR2 FQGNSA. This CDR3 contains 15 residues. The germline V and J ends were trimmed by 6 bases and 2 bases, with 15 bases remaining between them.

This clonotype has more than one count but fewer than ten. This sequence joins TRBV28 and TRBJ1-6; D is unclear. V lost 6 bases, J lost 8 bases, and 11 bases lay in between. This CDR3 has 13 residues. Germline V gene lookup returns CDR1 MDHEN and CDR2 SYDVKM. As DNA, the CDR3 is TGTGCCAGCAGCCCATCCACTTATTCACCCCTCCACTTT. Translating gives CASSPSTYSPLHF.